The 13 T cell receptor beta chains given below trace back to one sample, sequenced in a study of T cells after yellow fever vaccination. TCRdb redid the calling of the 5' RACE reads with MiXCR, one entry per CDR3 protein. Of 500,000 to 650,000 distinct CDR3 sequences in the sample, roughly 12% were seen once. The sequenced sample was PBMCs, obtained on the day of the yellow fever booster vaccination. The source is a young man who received the YFV17D yellow fever vaccine.

The V call is TRBV30, the J call TRBJ2-7; no firm D call. Trimming shortened V by 2 bases and J by 4 bases, and 9 bases separated the two germline ends. This CDR3 region has 12 residues. Germline CDR1 and CDR2: GTSNPN and SVGIG (reference sequence). The CDR3 sequence: CAWSHTVYEQYF. The CDR3 DNA reads TGTGCCTGGAGTCACACGGTATACGAGCAGTACTTC.

This clonotype was detected a few times. J is TRBJ2-7 and V is TRBV7-6; 10 bases agree with TRBD1. V lost 5 bases, J lost 3 bases, and 7 bases stayed unmatched. Looked up from germline, CDR1 is SGHVS and CDR2 is FNYEAQ. There are 15 residues in the CDR3. In DNA, the CDR3 is TGTGCCAGCAGCCTGGGGACAGGGGCATTCTACGAGCAGTACTTC. Residues: CASSLGTGAFYEQYF.

In this sample, this clonotype turned up a few times. V is TRBV28 and J is TRBJ1-5, with D possibly matching TRBD1 (6 bases). V lost 5 bases to trimming and J lost 7 bases, with 9 bases between them. This CDR3 has 12 amino acids. Germline V gene data show CDR1 as MDHEN and CDR2 as SYDVKM. The CDR3 loop is CASSGGGQPQHF. CDR3 in DNA: TGTGCCAGCAGTGGAGGGGGGCAGCCCCAGCATTTT. The full variable domain, in which reference TRBV28 and TRBJ1-5 provide the parts outside the CDR3, is DVKVTQSSRYLVKRTGEKVFLECVQDMDHENMFWYRQDPGLGLRLIYFSYDVKMKEKGDIPEGYSVSREKKERFSLILESASTNQTSMYLCASSGGGQPQHFGDGTRLSIL.

This clonotype has just a few counts. V usage is TRBV5-1 and J usage is TRBJ2-5, with D perhaps TRBD1 or TRBD2 (6 bases each). Trimming stripped 4 bases from V and 5 bases from J, with 15 bases between. The CDR3 runs to 14 residues. Germline lookup yields CDR1 SGHRS and CDR2 YFSETQ. CDR3 amino acids: CASSPAQGGETQYF. CDR3 sequence (DNA): TGCGCCAGCAGCCCGGCGCAAGGGGGGGAGACCCAGTACTTC.

CDR3 residues: CASRTTASGTSTDTQYF. Here the CDR3 DNA reads TGTGCCAGCAGAACTACGGCTAGCGGGACTAGCACAGATACGCAGTATTTT. This chain uses TRBV27 with TRBJ2-3, with 9 bases lining up with TRBD2. CDR1 and CDR2 (germline): MNHEY, SMNVEV (reference sequence). V was pared by 6 bases and J by 0 bases, with 10 bases of the junction left unmatched. The CDR3 runs 17 residues.

The sample holds many counts of this clonotype. V is TRBV7-9 and J is TRBJ2-7, with no clear D. CDR1 and CDR2 from the germline V gene are SEHNR and FQNEAQ (reference sequence). Trimming shortened V by 6 bases and J by 2 bases, and 14 bases separated the two germline ends. CDR3 size: 14 residues. CDR3 sequence: CASSGARLPYEQYF. The CDR3 DNA reads TGTGCCAGCAGTGGAGCACGCTTACCCTACGAGCAGTACTTC.

This clonotype appeared a few times. The chain joins TRBV6-5 to TRBJ1-2; D gene ambiguous. V was pared by 4 bases and J by 2 bases, with 11 bases between. This CDR3 is built from 14 residues. Germline V gives CDR1 MNHEY, CDR2 SVGAGI. The CDR3 DNA reads TGTGCCAGCAGTTCTACCGATATCAACTATGGCTACACCTTC. Its protein product is CASSSTDINYGYTF.

In this sample, this clonotype turned up many times. This chain connects TRBV7-8 to TRBJ2-7; 7 nucleotides align to TRBD2. Germline V gene data show CDR1 as SGHVS and CDR2 as FQNEAQ. This CDR3 contains 13 residues. After removal of 1 base from V and 7 bases from J, the junction contained 4 bases not matched to a gene. CDR3 nucleotides: TGTGCCAGCAGCTTAGGGGGGGAGGGGGAGCAGTACTTC. Translating it yields CASSLGGEGEQYF.

The chain couples TRBV19 to TRBJ2-7; 7 nucleotides align to TRBD1. CDR3 length: 14 amino acids. Germline CDR1 and CDR2: LNHDA and SQIVND (reference sequence). V was clipped by 3 bases and J by 2 bases; unmatched bases: 4. CDR3 in DNA: TGTGCCAGTAGTATCGGACAGGCCACCTACGAGCAGTACTTC. It specifies CASSIGQATYEQYF.

This clonotype was observed a few times. The chain has TRBV15 and TRBJ2-1, with 13 bases identical to TRBD2. Trimming cost V 1 base and J 0 bases; bases outside gene matches: 6. The CDR3 runs to 19 residues. Germline V gene data show CDR1 as LNHNV and CDR2 as YYDKDF (reference sequence). The CDR3 nucleotides are TGTGCCACCAGCAGAGGGGGACTAGCGGGAAAGAGCTCCTACAATGAGCAGTTCTTC. Protein product: CATSRGGLAGKSSYNEQFF.

V gene TRBV24-1 combines with J gene TRBJ2-6; D gene ambiguous. The CDR3 is 15 residues long. With 1 base removed from V and 0 bases from J, the gap between germline ends came to 3 bases. The germline V gene has CDR1 KGHDR and CDR2 SFDVKD. CDR3 protein: CATSDFSSGANVLTF. The CDR3, as DNA: TGTGCCACCAGTGATTTCAGCTCTGGGGCCAACGTCCTGACTTTC.

This clonotype has only a few counts. CDR3 sequence reads: CASSYSMSASNEQFF. CDR3 sequence (DNA): TGTGCCAGCAGTTACTCGATGTCCGCAAGTAATGAGCAGTTCTTC. The chain recombines TRBV6-5 with TRBJ2-1, with D uncertain. Germline CDR1 MNHEY, CDR2 SVGAGI. Trimming shortened V by 0 bases and J by 7 bases, and 13 bases separated the two germline ends. The CDR3 consists of 15 residues.

The rearrangement links TRBV7-2 to TRBJ2-3, with 9 bases that match TRBD2. Germline V gives CDR1 SGHTA, CDR2 FQGNSA. V shed 7 bases and J 2 bases; nucleotides not matched to a gene: 7. The CDR3 has 15 residues. CDR3 DNA sequence: TGTGCCAGCACGTTCCAGCGGGGGGCCACAGATACGCAGTATTTT. As protein: CASTFQRGATDTQYF.